Listed here are 7 T cell receptor beta chains from one sample, sequenced in a study of T cells in Graves' hyperthyroidism and ophthalmopathy. Amplified TCR beta CDR3 regions derived from RNA transcripts. HTBI primers were the set used in a first-round RT-PCR of the TCR CDR3. TCRdb recomputed calls from the multiplex PCR reads with MiXCR, one row per CDR3 protein. This sample has fewer than 900,000 distinct CDR3 sequences, with around a sixth found just once. The sequencing sample was made of blood. The receptor source for this set is a woman aged 50 to 60 with Graves' hyperthyroidism that later progressed to Graves' ophthalmopathy.

This clonotype was detected many times. V gene TRBV2 combines with J gene TRBJ1-2; 7 bases map to TRBD1. V shed 2 bases and J 6 bases; nucleotides not matched to a gene: 3. Germline CDR1 and CDR2: SNHLY and FYNNEI. The CDR3 is 13 amino acids. The CDR3 protein is CASSELRGDGYTF. The CDR3 nucleotides read TGTGCCAGCAGTGAACTCAGGGGGGATGGCTACACCTTC.

The V and J genes are TRBV18 and TRBJ1-4, with 8 bases lining up with TRBD1. V was clipped by 3 bases and J by 3 bases; unmatched bases: 9. CDR1 and CDR2 from the germline V gene are KGHSH and LQKENI. This CDR3 region has 17 residues. DNA of the CDR3: TGTGCCAGCTCACCGGTTCAGGGGGCTTCGGCTAATGAAAAACTGTTTTTT. Its protein product is CASSPVQGASANEKLFF. Complete variable domain (other parts from reference TRBV18 and TRBJ1-4): NAGVMQNPRHLVRRRGQEARLRCSPMKGHSHVYWYRQLPEEGLKFMVYLQKENIIDESGMPKERFSAEFPKEGPSILRIQQVVRGDSAAYFCASSPVQGASANEKLFFGSGTQLSVL.

This clonotype appeared many times. This chain connects TRBV2 to TRBJ2-3; tentative D call: TRBD1 (6 bases). The V end lost 6 bases, the J end lost 2 bases, and 12 bases lay between the germline ends. CDR3 length: 14 amino acids. The V gene's germline CDR1 is SNHLY and CDR2 FYNNEI. The CDR3: CASSRTVTTDTQYF. CDR3 bases: TGTGCCAGCAGCCGGACAGTGACCACAGATACGCAGTATTTT.

The table lists this clonotype with a few counts. This chain connects TRBV5-6 to TRBJ1-4; 10 nucleotides agree with TRBD1. The CDR3 consists of 14 residues. Germline assignment: CDR1 SGHDT and CDR2 YYEEEE. V lost 2 bases, J lost 9 bases, and 4 bases stayed unmatched. DNA for the CDR3: TGTGCCAGCAGCTTCGGGACAGGGGCTCAAAAACTGTTTTTT. Protein: CASSFGTGAQKLFF.

This clonotype turned up a few times. This rearrangement joins TRBV7-9 to TRBJ2-1; D is possibly TRBD1 (6 bases). Germline loops: CDR1 SEHNR, CDR2 FQNEAQ (reference sequence). V was shortened by 7 bases and J by 8 bases, with 15 bases between the two germline ends. The CDR3 runs 13 residues. CDR3 DNA: TGTGCCAGCACTAAAGGCAGGGGCCATGAGCAGTTCTTC. This sequence encodes CASTKGRGHEQFF. Full variable domain (missing parts from reference TRBV7-9 and TRBJ2-1): DTGVSQNPRHKITKRGQNVTFRCDPISEHNRLYWYRQTLGQGPEFLTYFQNEAQLEKSRLLSDRFSAERPKGSFSTLEIQRTEQGDSAMYLCASTKGRGHEQFFGPGTRLTVL.

This clonotype occurred many times. This chain joins TRBV12-3 or TRBV12-4 and TRBJ1-1, with 7 bases that match TRBD1. CDR3 size: 15 residues. V shed 3 bases and J 5 bases; nucleotides not matched to a gene: 9. The CDR3 region is CASSFSVGGETEAFF. The CDR3 nucleotides are TGTGCCAGCAGTTTTAGCGTAGGGGGCGAAACTGAAGCTTTCTTT.

To note about this clonotype: The junction shows a germline mismatch at one end, possibly a read error. The CDR3 bases are TGCGGTGCTAGAGGAGGGGGACAGGGGGCGGGGGGTGAGCAGTTCTTC. Translating it yields CGARGGGQGAGGEQFF. This chain connects TRBV20-1 to TRBJ2-1; 12 bases align to TRBD1. The V gene's germline CDR1 is DFQATT and CDR2 SNEGSKA (reference sequence). This CDR3 is 16 amino acids long.